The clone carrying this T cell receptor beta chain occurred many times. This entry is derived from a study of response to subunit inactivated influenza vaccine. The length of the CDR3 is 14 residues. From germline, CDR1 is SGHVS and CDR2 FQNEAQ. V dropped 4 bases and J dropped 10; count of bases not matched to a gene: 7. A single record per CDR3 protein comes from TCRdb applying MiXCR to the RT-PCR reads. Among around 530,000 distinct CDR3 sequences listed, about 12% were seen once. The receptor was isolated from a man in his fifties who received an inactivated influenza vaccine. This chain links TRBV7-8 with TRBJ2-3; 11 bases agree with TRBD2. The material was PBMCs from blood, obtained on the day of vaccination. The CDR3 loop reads CASSSSPGLAAQYF. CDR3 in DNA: TGTGCCAGCAGCTCCAGTCCGGGACTAGCGGCGCAGTATTTT.